The clone carrying this TCR beta chain was seen a single time. Antigen: not known. The junction and the germline gene differ at one end; a read error may be behind it. The data are from a study of radiotherapy plus CTLA-4 blockade in lung cancer. Study information: Overall, around 19% of patients showed an objective response, while around 34% attained disease control.

The CDR3 consists of 14 residues. Germline V gene data show CDR1 as MNHNS and CDR2 as SASEGT. The protocol was immunoSEQ multiplex PCR, while the TCRdb copy is restricted to in-frame clones and leaves out a portion. The sample has tens of thousands of clones, approximately 85% seen once. Study-level findings and limits: Response was reportedly best predicted by early blood T cell clone dynamics, with interferon-beta. Tumor-origin TCR clones grew in blood after radiotherapy plus ipilimumab.

Enrolled patients, whose metastatic non-small-cell lung cancer was chemo-refractory, received focal radiation plus CTLA-4 blockade with ipilimumab. The TCR originated in a human donor with non-small cell lung cancer whose response to radiotherapy plus ipilimumab could not be evaluated. The chain links TRBV6-1 to TRBJ1-1, with 10 bases identical to TRBD1. The sequences come from peripheral blood, collected from a patient treated with radiotherapy plus ipilimumab. The CDR3 loop is CASSAPGTGVLGTF. The CDR3 DNA is TGTGCCAGCAGCGCCCCCGGGACAGGGGTCCTTGGGACCTTT.